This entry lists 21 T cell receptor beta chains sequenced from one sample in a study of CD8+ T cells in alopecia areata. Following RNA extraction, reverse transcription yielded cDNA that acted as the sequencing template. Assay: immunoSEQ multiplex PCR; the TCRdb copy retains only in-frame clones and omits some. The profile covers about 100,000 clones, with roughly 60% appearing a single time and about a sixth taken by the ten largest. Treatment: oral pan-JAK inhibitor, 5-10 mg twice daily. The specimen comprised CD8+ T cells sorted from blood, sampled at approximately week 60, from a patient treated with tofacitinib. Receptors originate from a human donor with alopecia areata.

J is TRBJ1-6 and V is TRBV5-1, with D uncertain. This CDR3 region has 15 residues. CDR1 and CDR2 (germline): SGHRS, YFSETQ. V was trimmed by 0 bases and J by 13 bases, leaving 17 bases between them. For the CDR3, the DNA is TGCGCCAGCAGCTTGGTCAGGAGTTTTACGGTCCCCCTCCACTTT. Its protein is CASSLVRSFTVPLHF.

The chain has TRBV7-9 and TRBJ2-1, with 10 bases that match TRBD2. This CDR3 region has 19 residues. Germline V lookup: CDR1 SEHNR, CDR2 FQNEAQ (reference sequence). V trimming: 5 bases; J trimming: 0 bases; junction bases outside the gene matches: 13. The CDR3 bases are TGTGCCAGCAGCCCCCCCGGGCTAGCGGGGGTGGGCTCCTACAATGAGCAGTTCTTC. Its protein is CASSPPGLAGVGSYNEQFF. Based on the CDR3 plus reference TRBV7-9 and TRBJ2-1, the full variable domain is DTGVSQNPRHKITKRGQNVTFRCDPISEHNRLYWYRQTLGQGPEFLTYFQNEAQLEKSRLLSDRFSAERPKGSFSTLEIQRTEQGDSAMYLCASSPPGLAGVGSYNEQFFGPGTRLTVL.

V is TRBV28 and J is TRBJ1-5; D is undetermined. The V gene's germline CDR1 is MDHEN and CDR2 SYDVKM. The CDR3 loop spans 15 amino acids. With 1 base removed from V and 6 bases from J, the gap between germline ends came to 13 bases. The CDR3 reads CASSLSGMKGQPQHF. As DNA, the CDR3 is TGTGCCAGCAGTTTATCTGGGATGAAAGGTCAGCCCCAGCATTTT.

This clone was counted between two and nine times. The chain's CDR3 is CASSQVGERGTSEQYF. The CDR3 nucleotides read TGCGCCAGCAGCCAAGTGGGTGAGCGGGGGACCTCCGAGCAGTACTTC. The chain links TRBV4-1 to TRBJ2-7, with TRBD2 identical over 8 bases. Looked up from germline, CDR1 is MGHRA and CDR2 is YSYEKL. With 1 base clipped from V and 6 bases from J, the junction kept 11 bases outside the gene matches. The CDR3 loop spans 16 amino acids.

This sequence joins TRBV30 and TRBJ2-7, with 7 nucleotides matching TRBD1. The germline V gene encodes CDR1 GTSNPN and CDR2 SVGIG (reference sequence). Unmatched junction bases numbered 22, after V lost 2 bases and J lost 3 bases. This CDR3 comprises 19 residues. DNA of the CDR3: TGTGCCTGGAGTTCATACTCAAACCCGAGGGGGCGAAGCTTCTACGAGCAGTACTTC. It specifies CAWSSYSNPRGRSFYEQYF.

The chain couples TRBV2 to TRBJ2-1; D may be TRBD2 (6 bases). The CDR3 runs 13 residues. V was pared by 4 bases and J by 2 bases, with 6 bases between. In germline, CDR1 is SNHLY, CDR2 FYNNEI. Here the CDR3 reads CASSGGAYNEQFF. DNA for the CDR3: TGTGCCAGCAGTGGGGGGGCCTACAATGAGCAGTTCTTC. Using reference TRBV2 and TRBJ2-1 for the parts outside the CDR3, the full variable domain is EPEVTQTPSHQVTQMGQEVILRCVPISNHLYFYWYRQILGQKVEFLVSFYNNEISEKSEIFDDQFSVERPDGSNFTLKIRSTKLEDSAMYFCASSGGAYNEQFFGPGTRLTVL.

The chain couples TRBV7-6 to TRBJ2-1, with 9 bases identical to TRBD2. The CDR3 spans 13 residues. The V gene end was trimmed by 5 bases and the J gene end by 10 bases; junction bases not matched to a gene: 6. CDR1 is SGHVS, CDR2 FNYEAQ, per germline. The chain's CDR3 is CASSGSGGTEQFF. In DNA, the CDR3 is TGTGCCAGCAGCGGAAGCGGGGGGACCGAGCAGTTCTTC.

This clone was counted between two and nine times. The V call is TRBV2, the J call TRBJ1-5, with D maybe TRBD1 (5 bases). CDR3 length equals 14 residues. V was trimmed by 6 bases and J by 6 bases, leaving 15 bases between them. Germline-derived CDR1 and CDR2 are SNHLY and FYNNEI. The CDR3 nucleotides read TGTGCCAGCAGGGTCAGGGATAGGATTCAGCCCCAGCATTTT. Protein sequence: CASRVRDRIQPQHF.

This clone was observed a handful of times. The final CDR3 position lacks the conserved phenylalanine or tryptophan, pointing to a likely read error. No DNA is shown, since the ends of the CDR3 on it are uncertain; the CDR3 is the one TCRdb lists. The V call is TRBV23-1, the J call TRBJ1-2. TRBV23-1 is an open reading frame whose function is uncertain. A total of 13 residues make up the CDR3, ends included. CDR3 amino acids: CASSQSRRCCLKA.

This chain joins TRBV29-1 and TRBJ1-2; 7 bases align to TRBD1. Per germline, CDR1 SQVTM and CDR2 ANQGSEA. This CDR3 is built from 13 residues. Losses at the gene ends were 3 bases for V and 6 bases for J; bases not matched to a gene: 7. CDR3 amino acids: CSVDIGQVHGYTF. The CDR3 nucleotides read TGCAGCGTTGACATTGGACAGGTCCATGGCTACACCTTC.

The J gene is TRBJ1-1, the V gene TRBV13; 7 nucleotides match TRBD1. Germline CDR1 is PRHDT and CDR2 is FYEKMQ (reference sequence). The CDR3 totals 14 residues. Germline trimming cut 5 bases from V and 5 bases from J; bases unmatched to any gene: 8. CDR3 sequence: CASSPRQGRTEAFF. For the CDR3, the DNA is TGTGCCAGCAGCCCGAGACAGGGACGGACTGAAGCTTTCTTT.

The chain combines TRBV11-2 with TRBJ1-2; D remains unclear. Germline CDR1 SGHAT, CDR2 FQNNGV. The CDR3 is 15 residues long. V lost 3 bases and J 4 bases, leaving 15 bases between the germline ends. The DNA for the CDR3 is TGTGCCAGCAGCTTCGGGTCAGCACCACTCTATGGCTACACCTTC. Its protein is CASSFGSAPLYGYTF.

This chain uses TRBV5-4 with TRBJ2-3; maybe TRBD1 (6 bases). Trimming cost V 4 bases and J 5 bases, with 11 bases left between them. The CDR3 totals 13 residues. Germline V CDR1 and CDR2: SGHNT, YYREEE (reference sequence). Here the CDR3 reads CASSPQGKDTQYF. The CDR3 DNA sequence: TGTGCCAGCAGCCCCCAGGGGAAAGATACGCAGTATTTT.

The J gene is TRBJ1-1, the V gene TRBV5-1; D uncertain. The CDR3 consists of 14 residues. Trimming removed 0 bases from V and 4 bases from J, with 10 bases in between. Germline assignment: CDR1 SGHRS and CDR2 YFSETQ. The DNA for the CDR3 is TGCGCCAGCAGCTTGGGTGGTGCGAGCACTGAAGCTTTCTTT. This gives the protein CASSLGGASTEAFF.

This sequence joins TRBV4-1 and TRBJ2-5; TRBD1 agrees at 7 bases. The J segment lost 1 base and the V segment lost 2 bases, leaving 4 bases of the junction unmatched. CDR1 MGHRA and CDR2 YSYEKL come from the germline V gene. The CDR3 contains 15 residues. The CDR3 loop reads CASSQPGDSQETQYF. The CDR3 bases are TGCGCCAGCAGCCAACCTGGGGACAGCCAAGAGACCCAGTACTTC.

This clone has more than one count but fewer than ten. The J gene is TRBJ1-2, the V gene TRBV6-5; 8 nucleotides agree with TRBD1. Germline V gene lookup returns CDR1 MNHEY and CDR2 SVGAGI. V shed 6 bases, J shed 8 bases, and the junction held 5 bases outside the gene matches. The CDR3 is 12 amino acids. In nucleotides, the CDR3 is TGTGCCAGCAGATACGGACAGGGAGGCTACACCTTC. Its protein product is CASRYGQGGYTF.

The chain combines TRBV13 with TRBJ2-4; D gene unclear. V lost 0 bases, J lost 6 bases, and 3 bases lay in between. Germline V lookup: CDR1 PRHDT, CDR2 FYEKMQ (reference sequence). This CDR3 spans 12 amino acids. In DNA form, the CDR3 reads TGTGCCAGCAGCTTAGGTAGAAACATTCAGTACTTC. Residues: CASSLGRNIQYF.

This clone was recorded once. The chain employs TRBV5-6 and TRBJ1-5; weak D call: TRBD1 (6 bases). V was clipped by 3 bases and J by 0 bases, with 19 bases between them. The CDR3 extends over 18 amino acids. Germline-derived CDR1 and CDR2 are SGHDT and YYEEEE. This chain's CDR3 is CASSSSFTGTYSNQPQHF. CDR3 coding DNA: TGTGCCAGCAGCTCATCCTTTACAGGGACTTATAGCAATCAGCCCCAGCATTTT.

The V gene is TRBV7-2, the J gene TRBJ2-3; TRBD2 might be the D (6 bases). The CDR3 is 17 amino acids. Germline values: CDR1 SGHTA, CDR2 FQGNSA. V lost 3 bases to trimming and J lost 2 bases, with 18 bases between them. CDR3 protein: CASSFPGRRGITDTQYF. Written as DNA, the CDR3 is TGTGCCAGCAGCTTCCCGGGTCGCCGGGGGATCACAGATACGCAGTATTTT.

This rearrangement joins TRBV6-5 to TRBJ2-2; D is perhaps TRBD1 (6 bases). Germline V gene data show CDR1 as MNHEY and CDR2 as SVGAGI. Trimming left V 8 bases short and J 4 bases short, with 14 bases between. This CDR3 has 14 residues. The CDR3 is CASLSQGSTGELFF. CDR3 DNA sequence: TGTGCCAGCCTAAGTCAGGGGAGCACCGGGGAGCTGTTTTTT.

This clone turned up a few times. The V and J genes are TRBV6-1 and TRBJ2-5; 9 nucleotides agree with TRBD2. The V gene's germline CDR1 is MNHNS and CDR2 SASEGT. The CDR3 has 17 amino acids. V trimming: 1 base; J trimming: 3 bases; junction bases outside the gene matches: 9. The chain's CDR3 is CASSEGAASGAEETQYF. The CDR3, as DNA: TGTGCCAGCAGTGAAGGTGCCGCTAGCGGGGCAGAAGAGACCCAGTACTTC.